A selection of T cell receptor beta chains follows, all from one sample in a study of regulatory T cells in long-lasting Graves disease. Each CDR3 protein gets one entry after TCRdb re-called the multiplex PCR reads with MiXCR. The repertoire holds approximately 560,000 distinct CDR3 sequences, with approximately 16% as singletons. This sample also appeared in a second study, on T cells in Graves' hyperthyroidism and ophthalmopathy.

Here the sequenced sample was peripheral blood mononuclear cells (PBMCs), taken at new diagnosis, from a patient treated with antithyroid drugs. The receptors stem from a man between 18 and 29 years old with Graves disease. CDR3s include the opening cysteine and the closing phenylalanine or tryptophan. Fields, in order: clone size, D gene, V gene, J gene, CDR3 DNA, CDR3 protein. A D gene is named only where the DNA matches it firmly. Rows may omit the clone size; those that give it use once, few, many or a size class.

many	TRBD2	TRBV2	TRBJ2-1	TGTGCCAGCCTCACCGGGACTAGGACCAATGAGCAGTTCTTC	CASLTGTRTNEQFF
few	NA	TRBV5-1	TRBJ1-2	TGCGCCAGCAGCTTGGACAGGACAAACTATGGCTACACCTTC	CASSLDRTNYGYTF
many	NA	TRBV12-3/TRBV12-4	TRBJ1-1	TGTGCCAGCAGCAAGACAGGCGGATACACTGAAGCTTTCTTT	CASSKTGGYTEAFF
NA	NA	TRBV20-1	TRBJ1-5	TGCAGTGCTAGATCCGGGTCTGGTCAGCCCCAGCATTTT	CSARSGSGQPQHF
NA	TRBD2	TRBV5-6	TRBJ2-7	TGTGCCAGCACCGGGGGACTAGCGGGGGCCTACGAGCAGTACTTC	CASTGGLAGAYEQYF
few	NA	TRBV28	TRBJ1-5	TGTGCCATATCGGGGGGAACACTTGTTCAGCCCCAGCATTTT	CAISGGTLVQPQHF
NA	NA	TRBV6-1	TRBJ2-7	TGTGCCAGCAGTGAACAGCAGGGCGGAAGGTACGAGCAGTACTTC	CASSEQQGGRYEQYF
many	NA	TRBV27	TRBJ1-6	TGTGCCAGCAGGGGCTTTGACAATTCACCCCTCCACTTT	CASRGFDNSPLHF
many	NA	TRBV6-1	TRBJ2-3	TGTGCCAGCATTAAACTAGCCCCGAGCACAGATACGCAGTATTTT	CASIKLAPSTDTQYF
many	NA	TRBV28	TRBJ1-3	TGTGCCAGCAGCGTATCAGGGTTTAGCTCTGGAAACACCATATATTTT	CASSVSGFSSGNTIYF
few	TRBD1	TRBV10-2	TRBJ2-1	TGCGCCAGCAGTGAGTCATCCGGGACAGGGCAGTTCTTC	CASSESSGTGQFF
few	NA	TRBV28	TRBJ2-6	TGTGCCAGCAGTAAGGGTGACGGGGCCAACGTCCTGACTTTC	CASSKGDGANVLTF
NA	TRBD1	TRBV4-1	TRBJ1-3	TGCGCCAGCAGCCAAGCCCCCGCAGGGGGCACTGGAAACACCATATATTTT	CASSQAPAGGTGNTIYF
many	TRBD2	TRBV5-1	TRBJ2-1	TGCGCCAGCAGCCCCCTAGGTGGCGGGAGCTACGGGGATGAGCAGTTCTTC	CASSPLGGGSYGDEQFF
NA	TRBD2	TRBV11-2	TRBJ2-7	TGTGCCAGCAGCTTAGTTCGAGCGGGGGACTACGAGCAGTACTTC	CASSLVRAGDYEQYF
NA	NA	TRBV20-1	TRBJ2-7	TGCAGTGCTGAAAGGGGTGACCTCTACGAGCAGTACTTC	CSAERGDLYEQYF
many	TRBD2	TRBV6-5	TRBJ2-7	TGTGCCAGCAGTTACACCAAGCGGGGCCTCTCCTACGAGCAGTACTTC	CASSYTKRGLSYEQYF
many	NA	TRBV12-3/TRBV12-4	TRBJ2-3	TGTGCCAGCAGTCCTACCGCAGATACGCAGTATTTT	CASSPTADTQYF
many	TRBD2	TRBV7-3	TRBJ2-3	TGTGCCAGCAGCTTAGGACTAGTAGGCACAGATACGCAGTATTTT	CASSLGLVGTDTQYF
few	TRBD1	TRBV19	TRBJ1-1	TGTGCCAGTATAAGGGGGGGACCGACAGGGTTGAGAACTGAAGCTTTCTTT	CASIRGGPTGLRTEAFF
NA	TRBD1	TRBV20-1	TRBJ1-1	TGCAGTGCTAGGTTGGGACAGTCGGCTTTCTTT	CSARLGQSAFF
many	TRBD1	TRBV28	TRBJ2-7	TGTGCCAGCAGTTGGGACTACCGGGACAGGGCCTACGAGCAGTACTTC	CASSWDYRDRAYEQYF
few	NA	TRBV19	TRBJ2-1	TGTGCCAGTACCCACTCCGCCGGGGCCTACAATGAGCAGTTCTTC	CASTHSAGAYNEQFF
many	TRBD2	TRBV6-2/TRBV6-3	TRBJ2-3	TGTGCCAGCAGTTACTCGAACAGCGGGGGCACAGATACGCAGTATTTT	CASSYSNSGGTDTQYF
many	NA	TRBV11-1	TRBJ1-5	TGTGCCAGCAGCTCGAACCAGGGGTTGCCCCAGCATTTT	CASSSNQGLPQHF